This T cell receptor beta chain was recovered during a study of blood T cell repertoires in COVID-19. Turning to the study itself: COVID-19 samples collected from the United States, Italy and Spain covered acute and convalescent phases. PBMCs, B-cell-depleted T cells, or T cells provided the cDNA or gDNA that made up the material.

Original analysis: Quantification of nucleated cells was approximated via reference gene primer amplification. Profiling relied on immunoSEQ multiplex PCR, and the TCRdb table lists in-frame clones only, not all of them. That table gives V, J and clone size, and the DNA gave D and trimming. Found here are more than 65,000 clones, 75% to 80% of them singletons; the top ten hold 47%. The germline V gene encodes CDR1 MNHNS and CDR2 SASEGT. The CDR3 totals 16 residues. J was trimmed by 4 bases and V by 3 bases; bases with no gene match: 7. Sequencing was performed on peripheral blood. The chain carries TRBV6-1 and TRBJ1-2, with 11 positions matching TRBD1. This sequence was found in a human donor in a cohort sampled during active COVID-19. CDR3 sequence: CASSDGQGAFGYGYTF. The CDR3 nucleotides are TGTGCCAGCAGTGATGGACAGGGGGCGTTCGGCTATGGCTACACCTTC.